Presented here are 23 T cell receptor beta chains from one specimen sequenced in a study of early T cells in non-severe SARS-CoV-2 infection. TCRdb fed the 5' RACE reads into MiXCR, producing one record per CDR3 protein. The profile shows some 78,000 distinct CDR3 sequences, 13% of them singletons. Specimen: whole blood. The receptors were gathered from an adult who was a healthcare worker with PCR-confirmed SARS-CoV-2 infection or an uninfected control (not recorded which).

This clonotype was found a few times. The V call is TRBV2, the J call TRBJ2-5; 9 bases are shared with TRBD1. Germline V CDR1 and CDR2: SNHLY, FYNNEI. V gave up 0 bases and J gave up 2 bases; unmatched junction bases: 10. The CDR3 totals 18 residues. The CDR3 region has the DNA TGTGCCAGCAGTGAAGCCCCGGGGATGGACAGGGGACAAGAGACCCAGTACTTC. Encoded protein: CASSEAPGMDRGQETQYF.

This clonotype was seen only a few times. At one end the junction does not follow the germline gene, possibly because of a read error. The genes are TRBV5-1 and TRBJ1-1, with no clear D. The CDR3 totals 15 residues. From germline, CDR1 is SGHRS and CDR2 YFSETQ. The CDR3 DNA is TGCGCCAGCAGCAAAGGAACGGGCGGAATGACTGAGGCTTTCTTT. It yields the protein CASSKGTGGMTEAFF.

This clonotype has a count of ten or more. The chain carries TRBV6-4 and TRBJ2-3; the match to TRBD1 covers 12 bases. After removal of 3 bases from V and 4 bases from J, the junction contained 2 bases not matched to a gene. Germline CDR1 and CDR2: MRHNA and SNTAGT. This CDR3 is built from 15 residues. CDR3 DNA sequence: TGTGCCAGCAGTGAGGGGACAGGGGGCGCAGATACGCAGTATTTT. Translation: CASSEGTGGADTQYF.

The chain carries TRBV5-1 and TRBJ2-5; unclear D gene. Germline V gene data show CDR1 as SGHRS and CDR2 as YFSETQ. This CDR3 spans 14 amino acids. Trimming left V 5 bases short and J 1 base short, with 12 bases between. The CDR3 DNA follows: TGCGCCAGCAGGGTAGCACTCACCCAAGAGACCCAGTACTTC. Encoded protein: CASRVALTQETQYF.

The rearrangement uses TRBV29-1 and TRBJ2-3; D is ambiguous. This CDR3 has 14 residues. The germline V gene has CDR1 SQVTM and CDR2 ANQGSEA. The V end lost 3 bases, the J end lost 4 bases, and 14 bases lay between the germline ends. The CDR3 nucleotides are TGCAGCGTTGATTTGGGTTCTGACCCAGATACGCAGTATTTT. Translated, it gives CSVDLGSDPDTQYF.

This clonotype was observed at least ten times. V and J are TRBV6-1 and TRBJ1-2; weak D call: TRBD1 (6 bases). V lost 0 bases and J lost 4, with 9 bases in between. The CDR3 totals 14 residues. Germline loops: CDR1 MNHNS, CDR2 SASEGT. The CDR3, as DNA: TGTGCCAGCAGTGAAGCGGGGGCGGTCTATGGCTACACCTTC. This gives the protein CASSEAGAVYGYTF.

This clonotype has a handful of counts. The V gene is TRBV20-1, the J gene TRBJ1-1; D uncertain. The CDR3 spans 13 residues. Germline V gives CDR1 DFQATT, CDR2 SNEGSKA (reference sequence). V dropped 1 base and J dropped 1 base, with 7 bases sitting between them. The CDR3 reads CSARVGRNTEAFF. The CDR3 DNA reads TGCAGTGCTAGAGTCGGAAGGAACACTGAAGCTTTCTTT.

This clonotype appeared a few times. CDR3 coding DNA: TGTGCCTGGGGGACAGGGGGTTCACCCCTCCACTTT. Its translation: CAWGTGGSPLHF. This chain links TRBV30 with TRBJ1-6, with 11 bases identical to TRBD1. After removal of 5 bases from V and 9 bases from J, the junction contained 0 bases not matched to a gene. The CDR3 covers 12 residues. Germline assignment: CDR1 GTSNPN and CDR2 SVGIG (reference sequence).

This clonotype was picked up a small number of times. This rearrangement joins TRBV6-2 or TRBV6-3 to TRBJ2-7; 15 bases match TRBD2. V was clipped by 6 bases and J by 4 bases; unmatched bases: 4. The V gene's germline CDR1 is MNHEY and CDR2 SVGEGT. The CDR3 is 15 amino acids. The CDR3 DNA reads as TGTGCCAGCAGCGAGGGACTAGCGGGAGGATACGAGCAGTACTTC. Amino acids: CASSEGLAGGYEQYF.

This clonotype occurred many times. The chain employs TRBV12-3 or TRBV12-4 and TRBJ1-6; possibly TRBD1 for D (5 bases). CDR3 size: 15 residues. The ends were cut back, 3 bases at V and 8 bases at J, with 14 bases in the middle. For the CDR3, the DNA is TGTGCCAGCAGTTTGAGGGTGGGGGGTGATTCACCCCTCCACTTT. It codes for CASSLRVGGDSPLHF.

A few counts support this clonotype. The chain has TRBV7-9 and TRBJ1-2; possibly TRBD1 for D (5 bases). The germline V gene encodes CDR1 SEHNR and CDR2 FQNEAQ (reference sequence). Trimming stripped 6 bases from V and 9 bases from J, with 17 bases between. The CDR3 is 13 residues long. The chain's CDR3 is CASSLAPGHCYTF. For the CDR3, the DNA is TGTGCCAGCAGTCTGGCTCCGGGGCACTGCTACACCTTC.

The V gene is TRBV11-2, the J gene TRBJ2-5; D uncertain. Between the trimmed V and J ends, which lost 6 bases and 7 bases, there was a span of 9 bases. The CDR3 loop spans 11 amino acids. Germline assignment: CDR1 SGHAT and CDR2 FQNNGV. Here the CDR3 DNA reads TGTGCCAGCAGTTCAGTTGGGACCCAGTACTTC. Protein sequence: CASSSVGTQYF.

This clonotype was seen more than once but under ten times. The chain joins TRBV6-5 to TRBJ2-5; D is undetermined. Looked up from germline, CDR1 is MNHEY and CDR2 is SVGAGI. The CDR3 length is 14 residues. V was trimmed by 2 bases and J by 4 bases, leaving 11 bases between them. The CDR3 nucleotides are TGTGCCAGCAGTTACAAGGGCCTTCCAGAGACCCAGTACTTC. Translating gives CASSYKGLPETQYF.

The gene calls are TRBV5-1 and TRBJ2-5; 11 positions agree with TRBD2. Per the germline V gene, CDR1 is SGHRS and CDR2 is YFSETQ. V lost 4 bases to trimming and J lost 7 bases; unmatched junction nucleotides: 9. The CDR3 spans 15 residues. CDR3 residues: CASSTGLAEVLTQYF. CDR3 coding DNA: TGCGCCAGCAGCACGGGACTAGCGGAGGTATTGACCCAGTACTTC.

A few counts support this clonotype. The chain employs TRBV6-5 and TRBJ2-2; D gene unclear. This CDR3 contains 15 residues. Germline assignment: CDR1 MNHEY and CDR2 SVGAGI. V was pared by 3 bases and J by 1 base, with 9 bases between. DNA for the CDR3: TGTGCCAGCAGTTATAGACGCGGGAACACCGGGGAGCTGTTTTTT. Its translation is CASSYRRGNTGELFF.

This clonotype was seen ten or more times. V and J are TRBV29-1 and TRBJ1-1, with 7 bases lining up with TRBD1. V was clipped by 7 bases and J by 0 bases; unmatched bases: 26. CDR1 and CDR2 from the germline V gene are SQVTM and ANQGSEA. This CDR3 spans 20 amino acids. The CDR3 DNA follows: TGCAGCGGACGGATGGGGGGCGACACAGGGGAAGGACTAATGAACACTGAAGCTTTCTTT. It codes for CSGRMGGDTGEGLMNTEAFF.

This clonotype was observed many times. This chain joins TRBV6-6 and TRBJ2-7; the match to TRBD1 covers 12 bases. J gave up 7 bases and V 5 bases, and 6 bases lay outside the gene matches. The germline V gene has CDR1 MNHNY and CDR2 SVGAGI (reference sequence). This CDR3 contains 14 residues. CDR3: CASSKGQGAGEQYF. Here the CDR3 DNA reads TGTGCCAGCAGTAAGGGACAGGGGGCGGGGGAGCAGTACTTC.

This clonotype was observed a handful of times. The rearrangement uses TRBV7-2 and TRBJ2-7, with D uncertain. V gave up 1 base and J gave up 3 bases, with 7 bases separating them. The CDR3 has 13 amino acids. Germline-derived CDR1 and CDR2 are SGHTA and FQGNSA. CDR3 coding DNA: TGTGCCAGCAGCTTAGTTTCAGTCTACGAGCAGTACTTC. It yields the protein CASSLVSVYEQYF.

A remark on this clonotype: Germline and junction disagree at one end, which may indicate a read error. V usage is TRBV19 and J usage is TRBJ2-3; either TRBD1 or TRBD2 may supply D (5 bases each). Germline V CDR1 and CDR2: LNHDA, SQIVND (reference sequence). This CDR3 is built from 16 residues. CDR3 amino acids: CANSAAIGAAEDTQYF. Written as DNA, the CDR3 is TGTGCCAATAGTGCCGCGATCGGGGCGGCCGAGGATACGCAGTATTTT.

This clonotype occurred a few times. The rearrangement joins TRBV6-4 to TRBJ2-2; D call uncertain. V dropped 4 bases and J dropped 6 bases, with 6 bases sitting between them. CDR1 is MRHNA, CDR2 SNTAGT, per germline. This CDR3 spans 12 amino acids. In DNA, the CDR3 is TGTGCCAGCAGTGGGGTATCCGGGGAGCTGTTTTTT. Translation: CASSGVSGELFF.

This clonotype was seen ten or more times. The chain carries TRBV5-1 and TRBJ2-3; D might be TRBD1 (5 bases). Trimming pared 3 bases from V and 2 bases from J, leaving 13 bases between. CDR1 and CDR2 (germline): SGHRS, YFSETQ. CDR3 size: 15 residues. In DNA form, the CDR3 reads TGCGCCAGCAGCTCGATGTGGGGCAACACAGATACGCAGTATTTT. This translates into CASSSMWGNTDTQYF.

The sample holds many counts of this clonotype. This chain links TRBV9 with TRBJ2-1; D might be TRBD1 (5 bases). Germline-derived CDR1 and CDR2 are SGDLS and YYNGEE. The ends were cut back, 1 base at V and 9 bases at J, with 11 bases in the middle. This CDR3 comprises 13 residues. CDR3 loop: CASSVFRAGEQFF. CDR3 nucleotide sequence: TGTGCCAGCAGCGTATTCAGGGCTGGTGAGCAGTTCTTC.

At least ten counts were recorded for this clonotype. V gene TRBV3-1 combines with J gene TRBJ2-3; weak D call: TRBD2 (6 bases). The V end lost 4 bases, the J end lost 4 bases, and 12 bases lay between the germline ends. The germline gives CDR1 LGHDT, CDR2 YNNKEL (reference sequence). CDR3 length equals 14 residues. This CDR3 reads CASSPIQRADTQYF. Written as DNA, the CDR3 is TGTGCCAGCAGCCCTATCCAGCGGGCAGATACGCAGTATTTT.